The 15 T cell receptor beta chains in this list originate from one sample, sequenced in a study of T cell changes during pregnancy in multiple sclerosis. Measured with immunoSEQ multiplex PCR; TCRdb has only the in-frame clones, and not every one. The data show roughly 48,000 clones, with approximately 88% seen just once and 1% to 1.5% held by the top ten. Here the sequenced sample was CD4+ T cells from peripheral blood mononuclear cells, taken in the second trimester of pregnancy. The source is a female donor with multiple sclerosis, enrolled in a pregnancy study.

CDR3 residues: CASRLDRGQGGELFF. The DNA of the CDR3 is TGTGCCAGCCGACTAGACAGGGGGCAAGGCGGGGAGCTGTTTTTT. The chain employs TRBV11-3 and TRBJ2-2; 10 bases are a match to TRBD1. CDR3 length: 15 amino acids. Losses at the gene ends were 8 bases for V and 7 bases for J; bases not matched to a gene: 10. Per the germline V gene, CDR1 is SGHNT and CDR2 is YENEEA. Full variable domain (missing parts from reference TRBV11-3 and TRBJ2-2): EAGVVQSPRYKIIEKKQPVAFWCNPISGHNTLYWYLQNLGQGPELLIRYENEEAVDDSQLPKDRFSAERLKGVDSTLKIQPAELGDSAVYLCASRLDRGQGGELFFGEGSRLTVL.

This chain links TRBV6-5 with TRBJ1-4; D is possibly TRBD1 (5 bases). The V gene's germline CDR1 is MNHEY and CDR2 SVGAGI. V was clipped by 8 bases and J by 7 bases, with 14 bases between them. CDR3 length: 13 residues. The CDR3 sequence: CASGRTIGEKLFF. The CDR3 DNA sequence: TGTGCCAGCGGACGGACAATTGGTGAAAAACTGTTTTTT.

The chain employs TRBV18 and TRBJ1-1; D remains ambiguous. The V gene lost 0 bases and the J gene lost 0 bases, with 8 bases spanning the gap. The CDR3 contains 15 residues. Germline V gives CDR1 KGHSH, CDR2 LQKENI. The CDR3 nucleotides read TGTGCCAGCTCACCACCTGGGAGCCTGAACACTGAAGCTTTCTTT. This encodes CASSPPGSLNTEAFF.

The chain carries TRBV5-1 and TRBJ2-7; 8 positions agree with TRBD2. The junction had 21 bases not matched to a gene; V was cut back by 3 bases and J by 4 bases. The CDR3 extends over 19 amino acids. CDR1 SGHRS and CDR2 YFSETQ come from the germline V gene. DNA of the CDR3: TGCGCCAGCAGCTCCCCGGTAGGGGGGGGGAGCGGGAGAATGTACGAGCAGTACTTC. Translated, it gives CASSSPVGGGSGRMYEQYF.

V is TRBV29-1 and J is TRBJ2-5, with D possibly matching TRBD2 (6 bases). Germline loops: CDR1 SQVTM, CDR2 ANQGSEA. Trimming took off 3 bases at V and 2 bases at J, with 10 bases between the two ends. The CDR3 contains 13 residues. The CDR3, as DNA: TGCAGCGTTGACGAGGGGACTCAAGAGACCCAGTACTTC. This encodes CSVDEGTQETQYF.

The chain employs TRBV30 and TRBJ1-6, with 8 bases matching TRBD1. Germline CDR1 reads GTSNPN; CDR2 reads SVGIG (reference sequence). The CDR3 is 13 residues long. DNA of the CDR3: TGTGCGGGGGAGCAGGGGGCGAACTCACCCCTCCACTTT. It encodes CAGEQGANSPLHF.

The chain links TRBV7-6 to TRBJ1-3; TRBD1 matches 10 bases. Trimming took 2 bases from V and 0 from J; bases not matched to a gene: 4. CDR3 length equals 17 residues. Germline V CDR1 and CDR2: SGHVS, FNYEAQ. The CDR3 region has the DNA TGTGCCAGCAGCTTAACCCGACAGGGGGCCTCTGGAAACACCATATATTTT. This encodes CASSLTRQGASGNTIYF.

The V gene is TRBV27, the J gene TRBJ2-1; 7 positions agree with TRBD2. From germline, CDR1 is MNHEY and CDR2 SMNVEV (reference sequence). With 5 bases clipped from V and 7 bases from J, the junction kept 17 bases outside the gene matches. The CDR3 totals 17 residues. The CDR3 nucleotides are TGTGCCAGCAGTCCTAGGAGCGGGACGGGAATGAGTAATGAGCAGTTCTTC. Its translation is CASSPRSGTGMSNEQFF.

The chain has TRBV6-5 and TRBJ1-2; possibly TRBD1 for D (5 bases). CDR1 is MNHEY, CDR2 SVGAGI, per germline. The CDR3 sequence is 14 residues long. V lost 6 bases and J 4 bases, leaving 15 bases between the germline ends. For the CDR3, the DNA is TGTGCCAGCAGCTTACAGGTCTGGACCTATGGCTACACCTTC. Translation gives CASSLQVWTYGYTF.

This chain links TRBV11-2 with TRBJ2-7; TRBD2 aligns across 8 bases. Trimming cost V 4 bases and J 2 bases; bases outside gene matches: 7. The germline V gene encodes CDR1 SGHAT and CDR2 FQNNGV. This CDR3 spans 15 amino acids. As DNA, the CDR3 is TGTGCCAGCAGCTCCTTAGCGGGATCAACCTACGAGCAGTACTTC. Residues: CASSSLAGSTYEQYF.

The chain employs TRBV4-1 and TRBJ2-1, with TRBD2 matching 12 bases. The CDR3 consists of 19 residues. J gave up 0 bases and V 4 bases, and 10 bases lay outside the gene matches. Germline CDR1 MGHRA, CDR2 YSYEKL. The CDR3 loop is CASSPRTSGILSSYNEQFF. Written as DNA, the CDR3 is TGCGCCAGCAGCCCCCGGACTAGCGGGATTCTAAGCTCCTACAATGAGCAGTTCTTC.

This rearrangement joins TRBV11-3 to TRBJ2-7; the match to TRBD2 covers 11 bases. The CDR3 sequence is 19 residues long. Germline CDR1 SGHNT, CDR2 YENEEA. J gave up 6 bases and V 2 bases, and 18 bases lay outside the gene matches. Here the CDR3 reads CASSLSSPGLAGPGAEQYF. The DNA of the CDR3 is TGTGCCAGCAGCTTATCATCCCCCGGACTAGCGGGTCCCGGCGCCGAGCAGTACTTC.

The chain links TRBV7-9 to TRBJ2-2, with D possibly being TRBD2 (5 bases). This CDR3 has 16 residues. Trimming pared 1 base from V and 1 base from J, leaving 10 bases between. Germline CDR1 and CDR2: SEHNR and FQNEAQ (reference sequence). In DNA, the CDR3 is TGTGCCAGCAGCTTAGAAGGAGGACTGAACACCGGGGAGCTGTTTTTT. This translates into CASSLEGGLNTGELFF.

This rearrangement joins TRBV28 to TRBJ2-7; TRBD2 might be the D (5 bases). CDR1 and CDR2 (germline): MDHEN, SYDVKM. The V and J ends lost 3 bases and 7 bases respectively, with 16 bases between them. The CDR3 contains 14 residues. This chain's CDR3 is CASSFEGAGGEQYF. The CDR3 DNA follows: TGTGCCAGCAGTTTTGAGGGCGCAGGCGGAGAGCAGTACTTC.

The chain combines TRBV5-4 with TRBJ2-3, with 8 bases aligning to TRBD1. Trimming at V came to 3 bases and at J to 9 bases, leaving 9 bases not matched to a gene. The CDR3 is made up of 14 amino acids. CDR1 SGHNT and CDR2 YYREEE come from the germline V gene (reference sequence). The CDR3 sequence: CASSSDRDRRTQYF. CDR3 in DNA: TGTGCCAGCAGCTCGGATCGGGACAGGAGAACGCAGTATTTT.